This T cell receptor (beta chain) was found in a study of technical replicates of blood from several donors. TCRdb's copy holds only in-frame clones and misses some; the assay was immunoSEQ multiplex PCR. Seen here are tens of thousands of clones, about 97% observed once, and the top ten hold approximately 0.18%. Between the trimmed V and J ends, which lost 4 bases and 5 bases, there was a span of 14 bases. Germline CDR1 is PRHDT and CDR2 is FYEKMQ (reference sequence). This CDR3 spans 14 amino acids. Material: T cells isolated from PBMCs. The source is a human donor in good health. The chain combines TRBV13 with TRBJ1-1, with D uncertain. CDR3 in amino acids: CASSSRPSATEAFF. Here the CDR3 DNA reads TGTGCCAGCAGCTCCCGGCCAAGCGCGACTGAAGCTTTCTTT.